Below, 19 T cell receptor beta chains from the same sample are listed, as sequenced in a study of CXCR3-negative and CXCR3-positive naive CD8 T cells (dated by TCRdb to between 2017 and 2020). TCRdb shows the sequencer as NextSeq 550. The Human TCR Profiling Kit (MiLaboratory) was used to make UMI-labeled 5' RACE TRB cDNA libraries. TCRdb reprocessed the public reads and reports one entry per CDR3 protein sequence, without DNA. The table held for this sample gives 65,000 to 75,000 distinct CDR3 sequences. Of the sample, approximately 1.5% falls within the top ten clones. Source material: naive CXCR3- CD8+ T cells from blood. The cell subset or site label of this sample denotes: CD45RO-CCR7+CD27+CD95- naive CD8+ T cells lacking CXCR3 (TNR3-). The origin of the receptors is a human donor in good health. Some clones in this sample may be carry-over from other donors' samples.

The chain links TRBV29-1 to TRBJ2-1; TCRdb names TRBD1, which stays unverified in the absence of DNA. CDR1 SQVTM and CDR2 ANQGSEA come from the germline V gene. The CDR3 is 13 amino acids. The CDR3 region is CSVELTGYNEQFF.

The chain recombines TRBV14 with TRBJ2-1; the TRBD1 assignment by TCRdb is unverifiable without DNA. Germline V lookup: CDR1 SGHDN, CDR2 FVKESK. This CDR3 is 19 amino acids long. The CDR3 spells CASSQDGPGGYFFHNEQFF.

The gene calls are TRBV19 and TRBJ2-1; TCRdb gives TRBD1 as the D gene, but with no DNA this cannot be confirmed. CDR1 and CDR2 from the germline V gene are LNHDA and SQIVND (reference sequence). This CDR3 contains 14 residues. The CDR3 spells CASSIGGPHNEQFF.

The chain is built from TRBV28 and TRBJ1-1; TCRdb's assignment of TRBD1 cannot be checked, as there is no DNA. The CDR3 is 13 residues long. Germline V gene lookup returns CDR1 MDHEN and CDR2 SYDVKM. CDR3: CASSPLGNTEAFF.

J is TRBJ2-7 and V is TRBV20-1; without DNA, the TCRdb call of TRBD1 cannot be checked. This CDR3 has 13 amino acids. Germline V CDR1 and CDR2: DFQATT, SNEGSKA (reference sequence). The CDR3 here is CSATQTGSYEQYF.

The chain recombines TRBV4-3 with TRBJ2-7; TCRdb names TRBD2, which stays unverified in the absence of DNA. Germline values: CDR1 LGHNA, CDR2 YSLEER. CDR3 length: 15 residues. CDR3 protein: CASSQGRLAVYEQYF.

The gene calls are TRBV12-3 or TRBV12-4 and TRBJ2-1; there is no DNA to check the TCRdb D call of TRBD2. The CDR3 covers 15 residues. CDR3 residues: CASTPGLASYNEQFF.

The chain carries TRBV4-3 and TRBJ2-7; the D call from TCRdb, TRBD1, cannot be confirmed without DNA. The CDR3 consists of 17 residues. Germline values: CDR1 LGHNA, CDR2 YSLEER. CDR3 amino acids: CASSRGDRDDSFNEQYF.

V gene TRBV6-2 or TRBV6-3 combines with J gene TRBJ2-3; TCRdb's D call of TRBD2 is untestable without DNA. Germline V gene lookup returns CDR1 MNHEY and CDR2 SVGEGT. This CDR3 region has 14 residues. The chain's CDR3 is CASSWAIAVDTQYF.

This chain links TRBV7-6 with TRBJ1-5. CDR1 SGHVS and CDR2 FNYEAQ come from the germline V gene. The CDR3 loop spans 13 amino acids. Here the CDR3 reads CASSSGPQAAQHF. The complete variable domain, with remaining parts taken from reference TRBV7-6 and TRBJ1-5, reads GAGVSQSPRYKVTKRGQDVALRCDPISGHVSLYWYRQALGQGPEFLTYFNYEAQQDKSGLPNDRFSAERPEGSISTLTIQRTEQRDSAMYRCASSSGPQAAQHFGDGTRLSIL.

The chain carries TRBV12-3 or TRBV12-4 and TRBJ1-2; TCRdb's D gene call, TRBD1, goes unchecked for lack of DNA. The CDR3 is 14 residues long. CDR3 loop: CASSPWTGDDGYTF.

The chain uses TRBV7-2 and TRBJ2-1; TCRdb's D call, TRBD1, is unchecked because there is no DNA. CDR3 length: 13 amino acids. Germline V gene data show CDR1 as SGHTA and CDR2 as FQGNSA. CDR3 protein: CASSSPPGVEQFF.

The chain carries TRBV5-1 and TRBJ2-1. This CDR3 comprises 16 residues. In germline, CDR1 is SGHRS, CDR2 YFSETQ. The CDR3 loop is CASSLGVAELYNEQFF.

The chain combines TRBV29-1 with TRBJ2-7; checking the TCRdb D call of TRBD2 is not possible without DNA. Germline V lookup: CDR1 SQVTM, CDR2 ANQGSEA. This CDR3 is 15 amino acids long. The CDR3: CSVASGAGGPHEQYF.

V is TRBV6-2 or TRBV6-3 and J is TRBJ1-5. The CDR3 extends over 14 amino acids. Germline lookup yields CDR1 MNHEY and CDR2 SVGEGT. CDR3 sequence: CASSYRALDQPQHF.

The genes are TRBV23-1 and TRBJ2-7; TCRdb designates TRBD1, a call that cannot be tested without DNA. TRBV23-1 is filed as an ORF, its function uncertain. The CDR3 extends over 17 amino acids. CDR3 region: CASSQGAGTGVLYEQYF.

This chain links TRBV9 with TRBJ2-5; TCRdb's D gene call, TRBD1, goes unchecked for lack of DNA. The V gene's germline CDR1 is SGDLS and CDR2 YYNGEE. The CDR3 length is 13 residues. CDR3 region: CASSVDRGETQYF.

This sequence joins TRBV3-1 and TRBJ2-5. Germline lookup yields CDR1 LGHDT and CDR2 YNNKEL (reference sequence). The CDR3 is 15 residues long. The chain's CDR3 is CASSQDIHNEETQYF.

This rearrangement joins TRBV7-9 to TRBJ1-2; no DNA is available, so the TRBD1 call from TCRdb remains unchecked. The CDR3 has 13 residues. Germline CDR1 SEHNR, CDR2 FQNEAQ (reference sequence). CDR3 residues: CASSLAPPYGYTF.